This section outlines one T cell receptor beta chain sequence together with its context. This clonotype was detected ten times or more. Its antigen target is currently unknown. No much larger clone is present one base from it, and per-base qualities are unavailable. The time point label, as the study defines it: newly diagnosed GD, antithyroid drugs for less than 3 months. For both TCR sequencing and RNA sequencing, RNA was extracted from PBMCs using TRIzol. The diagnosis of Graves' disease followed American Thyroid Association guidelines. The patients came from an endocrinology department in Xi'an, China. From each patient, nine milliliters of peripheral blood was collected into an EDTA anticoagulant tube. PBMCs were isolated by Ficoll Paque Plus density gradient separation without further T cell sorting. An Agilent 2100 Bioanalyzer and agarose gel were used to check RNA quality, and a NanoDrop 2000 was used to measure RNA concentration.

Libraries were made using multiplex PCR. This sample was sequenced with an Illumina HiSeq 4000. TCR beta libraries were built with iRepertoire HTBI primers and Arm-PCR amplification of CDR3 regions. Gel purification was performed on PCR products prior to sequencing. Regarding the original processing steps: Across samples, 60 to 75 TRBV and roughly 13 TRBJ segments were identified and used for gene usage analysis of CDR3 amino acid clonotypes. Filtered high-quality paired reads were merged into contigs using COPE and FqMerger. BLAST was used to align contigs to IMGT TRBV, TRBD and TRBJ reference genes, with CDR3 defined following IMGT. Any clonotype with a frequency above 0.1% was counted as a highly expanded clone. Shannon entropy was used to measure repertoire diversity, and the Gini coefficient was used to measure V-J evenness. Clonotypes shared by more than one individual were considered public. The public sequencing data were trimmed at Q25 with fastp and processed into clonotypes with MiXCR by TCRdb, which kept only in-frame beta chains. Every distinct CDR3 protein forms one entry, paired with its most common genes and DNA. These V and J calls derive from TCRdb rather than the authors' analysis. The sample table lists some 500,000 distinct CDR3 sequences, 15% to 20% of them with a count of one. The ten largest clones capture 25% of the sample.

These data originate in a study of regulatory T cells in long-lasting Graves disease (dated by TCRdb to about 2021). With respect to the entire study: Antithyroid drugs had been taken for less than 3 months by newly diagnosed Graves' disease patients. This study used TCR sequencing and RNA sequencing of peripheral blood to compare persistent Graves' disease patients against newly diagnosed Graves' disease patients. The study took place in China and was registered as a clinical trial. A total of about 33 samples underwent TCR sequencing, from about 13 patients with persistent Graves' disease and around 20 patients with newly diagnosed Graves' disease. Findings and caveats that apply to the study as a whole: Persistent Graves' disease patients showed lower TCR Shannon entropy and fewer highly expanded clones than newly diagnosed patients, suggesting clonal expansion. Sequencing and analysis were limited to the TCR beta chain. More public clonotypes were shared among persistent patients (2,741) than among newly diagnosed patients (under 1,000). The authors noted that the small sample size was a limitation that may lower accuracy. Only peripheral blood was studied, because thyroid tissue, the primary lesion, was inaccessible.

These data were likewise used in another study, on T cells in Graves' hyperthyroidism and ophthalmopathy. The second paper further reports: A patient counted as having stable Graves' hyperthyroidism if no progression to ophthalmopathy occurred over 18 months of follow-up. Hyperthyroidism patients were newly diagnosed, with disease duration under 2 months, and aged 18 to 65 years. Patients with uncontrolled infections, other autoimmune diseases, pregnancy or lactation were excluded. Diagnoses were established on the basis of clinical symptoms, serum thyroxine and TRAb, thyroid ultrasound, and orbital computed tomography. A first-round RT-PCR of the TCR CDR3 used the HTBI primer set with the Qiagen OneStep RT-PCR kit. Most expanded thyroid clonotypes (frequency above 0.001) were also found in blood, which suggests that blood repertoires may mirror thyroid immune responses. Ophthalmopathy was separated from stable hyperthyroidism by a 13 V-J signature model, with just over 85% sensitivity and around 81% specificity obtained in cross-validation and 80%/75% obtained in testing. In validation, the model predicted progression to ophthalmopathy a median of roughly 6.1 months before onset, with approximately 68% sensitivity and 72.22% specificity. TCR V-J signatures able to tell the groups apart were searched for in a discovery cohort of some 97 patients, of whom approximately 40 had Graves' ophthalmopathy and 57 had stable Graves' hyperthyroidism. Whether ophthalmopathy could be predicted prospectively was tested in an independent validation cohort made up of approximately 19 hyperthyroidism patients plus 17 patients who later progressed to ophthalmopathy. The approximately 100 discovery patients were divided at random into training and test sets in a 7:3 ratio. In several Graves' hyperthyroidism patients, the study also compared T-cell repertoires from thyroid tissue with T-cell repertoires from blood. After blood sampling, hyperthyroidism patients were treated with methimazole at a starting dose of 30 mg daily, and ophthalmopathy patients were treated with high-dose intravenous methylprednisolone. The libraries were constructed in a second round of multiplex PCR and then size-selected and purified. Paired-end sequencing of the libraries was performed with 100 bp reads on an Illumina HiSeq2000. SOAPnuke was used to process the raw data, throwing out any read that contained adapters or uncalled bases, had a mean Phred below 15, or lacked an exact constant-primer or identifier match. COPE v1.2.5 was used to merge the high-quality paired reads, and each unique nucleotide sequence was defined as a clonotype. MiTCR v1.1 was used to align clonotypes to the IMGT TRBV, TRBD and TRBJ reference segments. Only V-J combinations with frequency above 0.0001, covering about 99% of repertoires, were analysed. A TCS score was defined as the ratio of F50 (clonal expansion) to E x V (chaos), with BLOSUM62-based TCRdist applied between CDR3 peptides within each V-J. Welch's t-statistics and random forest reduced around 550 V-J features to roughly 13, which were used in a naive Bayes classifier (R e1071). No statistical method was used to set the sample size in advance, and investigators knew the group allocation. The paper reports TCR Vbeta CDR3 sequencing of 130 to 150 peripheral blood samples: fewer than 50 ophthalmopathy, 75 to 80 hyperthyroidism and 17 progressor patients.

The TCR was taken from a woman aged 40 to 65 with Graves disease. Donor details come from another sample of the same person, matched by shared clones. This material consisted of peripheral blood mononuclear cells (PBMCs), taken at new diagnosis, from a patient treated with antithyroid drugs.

The DNA sequence is given as TGTGCCAGCAGTGAAGAGCTCAATCAGCCCCAGCATTTT. This translates into CASSEELNQPQHF. The chain is assembled from TRBV6-1 and TRBJ1-5, with the D gene uncertain. CDR1 and CDR2, per the germline V gene, are MNHNS and SASEGT. Its CDR3 holds 13 amino acids, cysteine through phenylalanine. The DNA shown is the 39-base CDR3, in frame from base 1. V sheds 1 base and J sheds 3 bases, leaving 4 bases between their ends.